The clone carrying this T cell receptor beta chain has more than one count but fewer than ten. Its antigen is unknown. The data originate from a study of cytomegalovirus exposure and HLA in healthy donors. Broader study findings: Diagnosis of cytomegalovirus status made by the classifier reportedly showed high specificity and sensitivity.

The PCR made use of 60 Vbeta and 13 Jbeta primers. Clones were sequenced by immunoSEQ multiplex PCR, and TCRdb holds only the in-frame ones, with some missing. The sample lists 150,000 or so clones; less than 85% were seen once. After removal of 4 bases from V and 4 bases from J, the junction contained 4 bases not matched to a gene. The CDR3 extends over 13 amino acids. Looked up from germline, CDR1 is SGHRS and CDR2 is YFSETQ. V and J are TRBV5-1 and TRBJ2-7, with 8 bases fitting TRBD1. Material: PBMCs. The sequence was obtained from a man aged 18 to 29 in good health and CMV-seropositive. The CDR3 nucleotides read TGCGCCAGCAGCAAGACAGGGGAGTACGAGCAGTACTTC. Its translation is CASSKTGEYEQYF. The variable domain in full, with the rest retrieved from reference TRBV5-1 and TRBJ2-7, is KAGVTQTPRYLIKTRGQQVTLSCSPISGHRSVSWYQQTPGQGLQFLFEYFSETQRNKGNFPGRFSGRQFSNSRSEMNVSTLELGDSALYLCASSKTGEYEQYFGPGTRLTVT.